Listed below are T cell receptor beta chains from one sample, sequenced in a study of CD4 T cells in relation to SARS-CoV-2 and coronaviruses. Using immunoSEQ multiplex PCR, the repertoire was profiled, and TCRdb retains in-frame clones only, with some absent. Of some 27,000 clones in the sample, about 79% were seen once. Their antigens are not known. The sequenced material came from CD4+ T cells from PBMCs, cultured in vitro. The receptors stem from a human donor in good health. Each CDR3 is given with its conserved first and last residue. The order of the fields is clone size, V gene, J gene, D gene, CDR3 DNA, CDR3 protein. A D gene is named only where the DNA matches it firmly. Size is stated for part of the rows, as once, few or many counts, or as a class when the clone is expanded.

>-|TRBV25-1|TRBJ2-7|-
TGTGCCAGCAGTGATCTGACGGCCAATTCCTACGAGCAGTACTTC
CASSDLTANSYEQYF
>-|TRBV19|TRBJ1-1|TRBD1
TGTGCCAGTAGTAATCCCTACAGGGGGCGGTCTGAAGCTTTCTTT
CASSNPYRGRSEAFF
>-|TRBV4-3|TRBJ1-2|-
TGCGCCAGCAGCCGACCCGCTTCCGGTGGGGGAAAAAACTATGGCTACACCTTC
CASSRPASGGGKNYGYTF
>-|TRBV5-1|TRBJ2-5|-
TGCGCCAGCAGCTTTAATGAGAACCAAGAGACCCAGTACTTC
CASSFNENQETQYF
>-|TRBV2|TRBJ2-5|-
TGTGCCAGCAAAAAGGGGGAGACCCAGTACTTC
CASKKGETQYF
>few|TRBV14|TRBJ2-1|TRBD2
TGTGCCAGCAGCCCTAGAATTGGACTAACGGGGGGCAATGAGCAGTTCTTC
CASSPRIGLTGGNEQFF
>-|TRBV28|TRBJ1-2|TRBD1
TGTGCCACCATACCGGGACAGGTCCCTAACTATGGCTACACCTTC
CATIPGQVPNYGYTF
>-|TRBV25-1|TRBJ2-3|TRBD2
TGTGCCAGCAACCCTAGCGGTCCAGATACGCAGTATTTT
CASNPSGPDTQYF
>-|TRBV5-6|TRBJ1-2|-
TGTGCCAGCAGCTTGGGATGGCAGGGCTACTATGGCTACACCTTC
CASSLGWQGYYGYTF
>few|TRBV7-9|TRBJ2-3|-
TGTGCCAGTGGTAACGGGATCGGCACAGATACGCAGTATTTT
CASGNGIGTDTQYF
>-|TRBV5-1|TRBJ1-5|-
TGCGCCAGCAGCTTGGATGGATTTAGCAATCAGCCCCAGCATTTT
CASSLDGFSNQPQHF
>-|TRBV5-1|TRBJ1-4|-
TGCGCCAGCAGCTTGTACGGGACGGATGAAAAACTGTTTTTT
CASSLYGTDEKLFF
>-|TRBV7-8|TRBJ2-5|-
TGTGCCAGCAGCGAATCCAGCCAGGGGACCCAGTACTTC
CASSESSQGTQYF
>-|TRBV11-2|TRBJ1-2|-
TGTGCCAGCAGCGCCTCTTTAGCGGAAGTCTATGGCTACACCTTC
CASSASLAEVYGYTF
>-|TRBV3-1/TRBV3-2|TRBJ2-5|TRBD1
TGTGCCAGCAGCAACCGACAGGGAAGTGAGACCCAGTACTTC
CASSNRQGSETQYF
>-|TRBV6-5|TRBJ2-7|TRBD2
TGTGCCAGCAGGTATCTAGCGGGGCCGGGGTACGAGCAGTACTTC
CASRYLAGPGYEQYF
>few|TRBV18|TRBJ2-7|TRBD2
TGTGCCAGCTCTCGGGGGGGGCAGGGGACCTACGAGCAGTACTTC
CASSRGGQGTYEQYF
>-|TRBV2|TRBJ1-1|-
TGTGCCAGCAGTCTATCCGGGGTCCCGAGGGCTTTCTTT
CASSLSGVPRAFF
>-|TRBV2|TRBJ2-1|-
TGTGCCAGCAGTGAAGGGCACCTCGCGGGCAATGAGCAGTTCTTC
CASSEGHLAGNEQFF
>-|TRBV5-1|TRBJ1-2|-
TGCGCCAGCAGCGGTGGCAGGATCGATGACTATGGCTACACCTTC
CASSGGRIDDYGYTF
>-|TRBV5-1|TRBJ2-7|-
TGCGCCAGCAGCCCAGGCGAGGGTCTAGGCGAGCAGTACTTC
CASSPGEGLGEQYF
>few|TRBV7-3|TRBJ1-2|-
TGTGCCAGCAGCTCCCCAGGAGGGGATGGCTACACCTTC
CASSSPGGDGYTF
>-|TRBV5-1|TRBJ2-5|-
TGCGCCAGCAGTTTGGAGCTAGAGACCCAGTACTTC
CASSLELETQYF
>-|TRBV9|TRBJ2-2|-
TGTGCCAGCAGCAACCAACCCATCTCGGGAAACACCGGGGAGCTGTTTTTT
CASSNQPISGNTGELFF
>-|TRBV5-6|TRBJ1-2|TRBD1
TGTGCCAGCAGCGGAAGGCGACCCGGGACAGGGGACTTTAACTATGGCTACACCTTC
CASSGRRPGTGDFNYGYTF
>-|TRBV6-5|TRBJ2-2|TRBD1
TGTGCCAGCCGTTCGGACAGGGAGGTGACCGGGGAGCTGTTTTTT
CASRSDREVTGELFF
>few|TRBV24-1|TRBJ1-3|-
TGTGCCACCAGGCCCCGGGGTACCCTGGGAGGAAACACCATATATTTT
CATRPRGTLGGNTIYF
>-|TRBV21-1|TRBJ2-7|-
TGTGCCAGCAGCGGGCCCGGGACAAGAAACTACGAGCAGTACTTC
CASSGPGTRNYEQYF
>-|TRBV9|TRBJ2-1|-
TGTGCCAGCAGCGTAGTTGTCTCTTCCTCCTACAATGAGCAGTTCTTC
CASSVVVSSSYNEQFF
>-|TRBV3-1/TRBV3-2|TRBJ1-2|TRBD1
TGTGCCAGCAGCAAACAGGGGAGAACTAACTATGGCTACACCTTC
CASSKQGRTNYGYTF